Presented here are 12 T cell receptor beta chains from one specimen sequenced in a study of cytomegalovirus exposure and HLA in healthy donors. The PCR was carried out with 60 Vbeta primers and 13 Jbeta primers. TCRdb keeps only in-frame clones here, not all; method: immunoSEQ multiplex PCR. The sample consists of 100,000 to 130,000 clones, under 80% of them appearing once. Source material: PBMCs. These receptors came from a woman aged 40 to 50 in good health and CMV-seropositive.

The chain carries TRBV7-9 and TRBJ1-1, with no clear D. The germline V and J ends were trimmed by 5 bases and 1 base, with 11 bases remaining between them. CDR3 size: 14 residues. CDR1 SEHNR and CDR2 FQNEAQ come from the germline V gene (reference sequence). CDR3 coding DNA: TGTGCCAGCAGCCAAGGAGGGTCGAACACTGAAGCTTTCTTT. Translated, it gives CASSQGGSNTEAFF.

The chain uses TRBV7-9 and TRBJ1-2, with 10 bases identical to TRBD1. From germline, CDR1 is SEHNR and CDR2 FQNEAQ (reference sequence). The CDR3 is 16 residues long. Trimming cost V 7 bases and J 5 bases; bases outside gene matches: 13. CDR3 sequence reads: CASIPSQGQGLYGYTF. The CDR3 nucleotides read TGTGCCAGCATCCCAAGCCAGGGACAGGGGTTGTATGGCTACACCTTC.

This chain uses TRBV6-5 with TRBJ1-5, with D hard to call. Germline CDR1 reads MNHEY; CDR2 reads SVGAGI. Trimming took off 0 bases at V and 6 bases at J, with 9 bases between the two ends. This CDR3 has 14 amino acids. The CDR3: CASSYSLGAQPQHF. CDR3 DNA: TGTGCCAGCAGTTACTCCCTGGGAGCTCAGCCCCAGCATTTT.

The chain employs TRBV15 and TRBJ1-2, with D tentatively TRBD1 (5 bases). Germline lookup yields CDR1 LNHNV and CDR2 YYDKDF (reference sequence). The ends were cut back, 0 bases at V and 8 bases at J, with 13 bases in the middle. This CDR3 is 14 amino acids long. CDR3 region: CATSRDPRVKGYTF. In DNA form, the CDR3 reads TGTGCCACCAGCAGAGACCCCAGGGTTAAGGGCTACACCTTC.

The genes are TRBV29-1 and TRBJ2-1; tentative D call: TRBD1 (5 bases). This CDR3 spans 10 amino acids. Germline CDR1 SQVTM, CDR2 ANQGSEA. V lost 6 bases and J lost 8, with 8 bases in between. CDR3 in DNA: TGCAGCGTATCAGGGTATGAGCAGTTCTTC. Encoded protein: CSVSGYEQFF.

The genes are TRBV5-6 and TRBJ2-5, with D possibly TRBD2 on 6 matching bases. Deletions cut 4 bases from V and 4 bases from J, with 11 bases between. The CDR3 covers 13 residues. Germline V gene lookup returns CDR1 SGHDT and CDR2 YYEEEE. The DNA of the CDR3 is TGTGCCAGCAGCCGGACTACTTCAGAGACCCAGTACTTC. As protein: CASSRTTSETQYF. The complete variable domain, with remaining parts taken from reference TRBV5-6 and TRBJ2-5, reads DAGVTQSPTHLIKTRGQQVTLRCSPKSGHDTVSWYQQALGQGPQFIFQYYEEEERQRGNFPDRFSGHQFPNYSSELNVNALLLGDSALYLCASSRTTSETQYFGPGTRLLVL.

The V and J genes are TRBV10-3 and TRBJ1-5, with D possibly matching TRBD1 (5 bases). In germline, CDR1 is ENHRY, CDR2 SYGVKD. Between the trimmed V and J ends, which lost 0 bases and 4 bases, there was a span of 19 bases. The CDR3 runs to 18 residues. The CDR3 sequence is CAISESFAAGKGNQPQHF. Here the CDR3 DNA reads TGTGCCATCAGTGAGTCGTTTGCTGCAGGGAAAGGAAATCAGCCCCAGCATTTT.

The chain joins TRBV2 to TRBJ1-6; possible D gene TRBD1, 5 bases. CDR1 and CDR2 from the germline V gene are SNHLY and FYNNEI. CDR3 length: 15 amino acids. With 10 bases removed from V and 6 bases from J, the gap between germline ends came to 19 bases. The CDR3 sequence: CATKGVREGNSPLHF. In DNA, the CDR3 is TGTGCCACCAAAGGGGTCAGGGAAGGTAATTCACCCCTCCACTTT.

The chain recombines TRBV5-1 with TRBJ1-3; no clear D. CDR3 length: 13 amino acids. V lost 0 bases, J lost 2 bases, and 3 bases lay in between. Germline V gene lookup returns CDR1 SGHRS and CDR2 YFSETQ. The CDR3 DNA follows: TGCGCCAGCAGCTTGGCCGCTGGAAACACCATATATTTT. Translating gives CASSLAAGNTIYF.

The chain is built from TRBV7-3 and TRBJ1-5; 9 positions match TRBD1. CDR1 SGHTA and CDR2 FQGTGA come from the germline V gene. The length of the CDR3 is 13 residues. The junction had 2 bases not matched to a gene; V was cut back by 5 bases and J by 6 bases. DNA for the CDR3: TGTGCCAGCAGCGACAGGGGGGGTCAGCCCCAGCATTTT. This translates into CASSDRGGQPQHF.

This chain uses TRBV6-6 with TRBJ1-2, with 7 bases lining up with TRBD1. The CDR3 has 13 amino acids. Looked up from germline, CDR1 is MNHNY and CDR2 is SVGAGI (reference sequence). Unmatched junction bases numbered 1, after V lost 4 bases and J lost 2 bases. The CDR3 DNA is TGTGCCAGCAGTTGGGACAGAAACTATGGCTACACCTTC. It specifies CASSWDRNYGYTF.

V is TRBV2 and J is TRBJ1-5; TRBD1 matches 7 bases. Trimming took 5 bases from V and 1 from J; bases not matched to a gene: 2. The germline V gene has CDR1 SNHLY and CDR2 FYNNEI. This CDR3 contains 14 residues. CDR3: CASSPTGSNQPQHF. CDR3 sequence (DNA): TGTGCCAGCAGTCCGACAGGGAGCAATCAGCCCCAGCATTTT.